The subject of this entry is one T cell receptor (beta chain). This CDR3 spans 13 amino acids. Trimming removed 3 bases from V and 14 bases from J, with 14 bases in between. The assay was immunoSEQ multiplex PCR, and TCRdb's table has in-frame clones only and misses some. Of more than 85,000 clones listed, 85% to 90% are singletons. This sample stems from a study of blood T cell repertoires in COVID-19. The gene calls are TRBV12-3 or TRBV12-4 and TRBJ1-6, with a weak D call TRBD1 (5 bases). Input material: peripheral blood. The clonotype was recovered from a man aged 50 to 60 with COVID-19, enrolled during active disease. The DNA of the CDR3 is TGTGCCAGCAGTTTGACAGCACAGCTTACCCTCCACTTT. Translation: CASSLTAQLTLHF.